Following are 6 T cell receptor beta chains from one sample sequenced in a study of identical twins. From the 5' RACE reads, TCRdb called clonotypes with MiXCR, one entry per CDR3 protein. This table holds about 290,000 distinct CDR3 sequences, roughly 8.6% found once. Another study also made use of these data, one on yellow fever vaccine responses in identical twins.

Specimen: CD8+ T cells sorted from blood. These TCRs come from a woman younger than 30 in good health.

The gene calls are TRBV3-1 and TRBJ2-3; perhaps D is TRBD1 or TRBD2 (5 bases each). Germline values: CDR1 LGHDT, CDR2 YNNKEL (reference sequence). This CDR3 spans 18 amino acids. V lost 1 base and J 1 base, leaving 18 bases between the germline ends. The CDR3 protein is CASSQGDRAPPRTDTQYF. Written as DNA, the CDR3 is TGTGCCAGCAGCCAAGGGGACCGAGCCCCTCCACGCACAGATACGCAGTATTTT.

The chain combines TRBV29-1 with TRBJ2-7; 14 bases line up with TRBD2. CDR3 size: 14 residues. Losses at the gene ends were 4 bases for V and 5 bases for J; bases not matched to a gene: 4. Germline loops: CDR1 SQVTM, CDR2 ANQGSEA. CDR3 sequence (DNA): TGCAGCGTTGGACTAGCGGGAGGGCTCGACGAGCAGTACTTC. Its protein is CSVGLAGGLDEQYF.

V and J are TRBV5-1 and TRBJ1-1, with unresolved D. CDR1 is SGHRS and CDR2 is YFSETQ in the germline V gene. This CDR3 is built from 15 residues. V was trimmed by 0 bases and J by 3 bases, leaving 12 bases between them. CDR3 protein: CASSLGVVPDTEAFF. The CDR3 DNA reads TGCGCCAGCAGCTTGGGCGTCGTTCCGGACACTGAAGCTTTCTTT.

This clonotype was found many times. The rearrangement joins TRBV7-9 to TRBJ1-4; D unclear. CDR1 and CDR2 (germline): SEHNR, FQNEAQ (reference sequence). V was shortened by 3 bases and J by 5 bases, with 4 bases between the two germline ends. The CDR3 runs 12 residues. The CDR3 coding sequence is TGTGCCAGCAGCTTTGGAAATGAAAAACTGTTTTTT. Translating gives CASSFGNEKLFF.

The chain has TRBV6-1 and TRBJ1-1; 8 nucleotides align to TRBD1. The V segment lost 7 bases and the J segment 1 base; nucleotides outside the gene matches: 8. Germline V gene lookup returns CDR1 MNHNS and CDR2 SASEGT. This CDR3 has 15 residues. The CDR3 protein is CASNSGTGTNTEAFF. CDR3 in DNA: TGTGCCAGCAACTCCGGGACAGGAACGAACACTGAAGCTTTCTTT.

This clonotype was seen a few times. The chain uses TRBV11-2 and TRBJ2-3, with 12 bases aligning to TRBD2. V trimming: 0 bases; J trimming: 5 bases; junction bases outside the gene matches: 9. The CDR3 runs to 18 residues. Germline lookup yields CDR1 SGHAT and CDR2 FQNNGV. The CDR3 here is CASSLDPPSGRAGDTQYF. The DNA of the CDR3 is TGTGCCAGCAGCTTAGATCCCCCTAGCGGGAGGGCCGGAGATACGCAGTATTTT.